This T cell receptor (beta chain) originates from a study of shared clonotypes between healthy human individuals. Measured with immunoSEQ multiplex PCR; TCRdb has only the in-frame clones, and not every one. The sample holds some 2,400,000 clones; 90% to 96% are singletons and the top ten take roughly 0.13%. This clone was detected only once. CDR1 and CDR2 (germline): SGHDT, YYEEEE. V shed 4 bases and J shed 6 bases, with 13 bases lying between them. The CDR3 covers 14 residues. The gene calls are TRBV5-6 and TRBJ2-2, with D tentatively TRBD1 (6 bases). Material: naive CD4+ T cells sorted from blood. As for subset: CD45RA+ positively selected. The clonotype originates from a man in his late teens or twenties in good health. In DNA form, the CDR3 reads TGTGCCAGCAGCAGTACAGGGAGCCCCGGGGAGCTGTTTTTT. This translates into CASSSTGSPGELFF.